Detailed here is one T cell receptor (beta chain). Its antigen is undetermined. The repertoire was sequenced with immunoSEQ multiplex PCR; TCRdb's copy has only in-frame clones and lacks some. The sample carries tens of thousands of clones, roughly 90% recorded once. This entry comes from a study of T cell responses to AZD1222 COVID-19 vaccine. Study observations and caveats: Clonal diversity may have been underestimated in mostly white British donors.

This TCR was recovered from an adult who received the AZD1222 COVID-19 vaccine. Sequenced material: peripheral blood, taken 28 days after the second AZD1222 dose.

Here the CDR3 DNA reads TGTGCCAGCAGCTTAGACCCCGGACAGGTAAACACTGAAGCTTTCTTT. Encoded protein: CASSLDPGQVNTEAFF. V gene TRBV7-2 combines with J gene TRBJ1-1; TRBD1 aligns across 7 bases. The CDR3 has 16 residues. V gave up 1 base and J gave up 2 bases; unmatched junction bases: 7. Germline V lookup: CDR1 SGHTA, CDR2 FQGNSA.